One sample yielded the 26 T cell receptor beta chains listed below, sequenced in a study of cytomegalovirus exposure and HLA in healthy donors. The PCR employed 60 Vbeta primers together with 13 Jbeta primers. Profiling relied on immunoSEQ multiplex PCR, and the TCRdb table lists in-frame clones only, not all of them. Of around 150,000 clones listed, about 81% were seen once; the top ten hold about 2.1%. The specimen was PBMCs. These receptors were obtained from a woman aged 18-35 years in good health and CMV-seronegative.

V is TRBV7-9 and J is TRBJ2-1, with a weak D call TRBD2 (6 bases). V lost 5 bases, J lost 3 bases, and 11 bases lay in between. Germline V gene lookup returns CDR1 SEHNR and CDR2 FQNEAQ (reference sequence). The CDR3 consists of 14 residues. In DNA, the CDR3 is TGTGCCAGCAGCCCGGACTACTACTACAATGAGCAGTTCTTC. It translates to CASSPDYYYNEQFF.

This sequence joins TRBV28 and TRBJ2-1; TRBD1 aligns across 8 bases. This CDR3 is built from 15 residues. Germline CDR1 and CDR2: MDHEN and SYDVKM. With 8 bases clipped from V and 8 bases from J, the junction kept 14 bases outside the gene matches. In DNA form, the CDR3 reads TGTGCCAGCGGGGGGATGACAGGGGTTTCCTATGAGCAGTTCTTC. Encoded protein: CASGGMTGVSYEQFF.

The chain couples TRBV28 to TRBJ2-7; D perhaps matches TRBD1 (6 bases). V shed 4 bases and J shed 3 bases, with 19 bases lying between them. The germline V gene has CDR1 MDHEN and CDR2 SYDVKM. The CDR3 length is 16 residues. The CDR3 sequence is CASSSTGLGGGYEQYF. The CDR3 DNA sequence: TGTGCCAGCAGTTCTACAGGGTTAGGAGGAGGCTACGAGCAGTACTTC.

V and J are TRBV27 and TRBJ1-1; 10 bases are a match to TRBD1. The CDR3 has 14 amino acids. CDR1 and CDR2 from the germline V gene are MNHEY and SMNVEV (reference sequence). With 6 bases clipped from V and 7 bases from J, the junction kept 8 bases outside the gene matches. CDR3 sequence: CASRQTGGLGEAFF. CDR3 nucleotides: TGTGCCAGCAGGCAGACAGGGGGCTTAGGTGAAGCTTTCTTT.

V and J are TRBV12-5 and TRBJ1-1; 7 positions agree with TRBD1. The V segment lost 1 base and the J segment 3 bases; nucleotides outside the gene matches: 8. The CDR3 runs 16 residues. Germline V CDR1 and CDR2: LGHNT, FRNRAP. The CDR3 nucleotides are TGTGCTAGTGGTTTGGCAAAAGGGGGCGGGTACACTGAAGCTTTCTTT. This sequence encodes CASGLAKGGGYTEAFF. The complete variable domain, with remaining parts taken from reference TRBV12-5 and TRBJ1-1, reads DARVTQTPRHKVTEMGQEVTMRCQPILGHNTVFWYRQTMMQGLELLAYFRNRAPLDDSGMPKDRFSAEMPDATLATLKIQPSEPRDSAVYFCASGLAKGGGYTEAFFGQGTRLTVV.

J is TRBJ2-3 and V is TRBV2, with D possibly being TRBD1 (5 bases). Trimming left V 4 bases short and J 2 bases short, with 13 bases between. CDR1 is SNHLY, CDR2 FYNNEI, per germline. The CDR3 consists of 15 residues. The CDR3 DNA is TGTGCCAGCAGTGTGCGCAGGGAACCCACAGATACGCAGTATTTT. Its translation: CASSVRREPTDTQYF.

The CDR3 here is CASSSGTANSNQPQHF. CDR3 coding DNA: TGTGCCAGCAGTTCGGGGACAGCAAATAGCAATCAGCCCCAGCATTTT. The chain links TRBV27 to TRBJ1-5; TRBD1 agrees at 7 bases. V was clipped by 4 bases and J by 0 bases; unmatched bases: 6. CDR3 length equals 16 residues. The V gene's germline CDR1 is MNHEY and CDR2 SMNVEV (reference sequence).

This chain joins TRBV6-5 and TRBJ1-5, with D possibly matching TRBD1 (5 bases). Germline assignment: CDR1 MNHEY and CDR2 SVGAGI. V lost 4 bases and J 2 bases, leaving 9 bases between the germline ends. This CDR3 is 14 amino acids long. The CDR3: CASSSQGGNQPQHF. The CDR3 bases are TGTGCCAGCAGTTCTCAGGGTGGCAATCAGCCCCAGCATTTT.

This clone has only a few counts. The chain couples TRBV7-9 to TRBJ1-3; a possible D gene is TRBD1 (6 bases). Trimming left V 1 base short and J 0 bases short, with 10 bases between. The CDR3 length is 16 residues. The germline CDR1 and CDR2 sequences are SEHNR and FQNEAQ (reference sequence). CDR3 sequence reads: CASSLETGHSGNTIYF. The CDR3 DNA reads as TGTGCCAGCAGCTTAGAGACAGGACACTCTGGAAACACCATATATTTT.

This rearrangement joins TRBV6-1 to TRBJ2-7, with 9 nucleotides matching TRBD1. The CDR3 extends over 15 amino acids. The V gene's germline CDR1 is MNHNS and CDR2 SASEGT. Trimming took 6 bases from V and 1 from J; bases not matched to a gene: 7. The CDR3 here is CASREGQGLSYEQYF. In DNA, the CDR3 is TGTGCCAGCAGGGAGGGACAGGGTTTATCCTACGAGCAGTACTTC.

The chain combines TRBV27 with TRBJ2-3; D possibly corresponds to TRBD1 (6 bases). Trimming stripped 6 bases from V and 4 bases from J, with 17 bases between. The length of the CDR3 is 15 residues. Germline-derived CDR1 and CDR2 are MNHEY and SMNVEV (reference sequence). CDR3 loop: CASSPGHLVADTQYF. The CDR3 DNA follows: TGTGCCAGCAGCCCGGGACATTTGGTAGCAGATACGCAGTATTTT.

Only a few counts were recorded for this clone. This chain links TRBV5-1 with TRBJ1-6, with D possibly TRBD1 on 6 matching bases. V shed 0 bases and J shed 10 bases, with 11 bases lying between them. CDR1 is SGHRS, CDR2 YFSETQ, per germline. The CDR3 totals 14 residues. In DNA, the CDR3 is TGCGCCAGCAGCTTGGAACAGACAGGATCACCCCTCCACTTT. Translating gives CASSLEQTGSPLHF.

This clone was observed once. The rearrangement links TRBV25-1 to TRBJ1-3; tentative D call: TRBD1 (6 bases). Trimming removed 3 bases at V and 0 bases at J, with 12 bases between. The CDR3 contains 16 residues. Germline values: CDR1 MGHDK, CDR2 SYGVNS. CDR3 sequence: CASSDHRAGSGNTIYF. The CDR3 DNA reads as TGTGCCAGCAGTGACCACAGGGCCGGCTCTGGAAACACCATATATTTT. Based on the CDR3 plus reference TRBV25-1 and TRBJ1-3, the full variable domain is EADIYQTPRYLVIGTGKKITLECSQTMGHDKMYWYQQDPGMELHLIHYSYGVNSTEKGDLSSESTVSRIRTEHFPLTLESARPSHTSQYLCASSDHRAGSGNTIYFGEGSWLTVV.

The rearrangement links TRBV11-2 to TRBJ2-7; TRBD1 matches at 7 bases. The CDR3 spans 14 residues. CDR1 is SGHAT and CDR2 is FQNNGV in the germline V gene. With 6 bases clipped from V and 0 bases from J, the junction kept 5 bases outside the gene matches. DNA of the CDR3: TGTGCCAGCAGATACGGGACAGACTCCTACGAGCAGTACTTC. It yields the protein CASRYGTDSYEQYF.

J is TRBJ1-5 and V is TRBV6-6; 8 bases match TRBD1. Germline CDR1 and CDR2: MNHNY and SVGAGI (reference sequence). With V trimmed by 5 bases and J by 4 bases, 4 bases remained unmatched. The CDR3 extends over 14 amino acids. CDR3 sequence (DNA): TGTGCCAGCAGTCATGACAGGGGAAATCAGCCCCAGCATTTT. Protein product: CASSHDRGNQPQHF.

The CDR3 bases are TGTGCCAGCAGCGTAGGGACAGGGGTTGCAGATACGCAGTATTTT. Its protein is CASSVGTGVADTQYF. The V call is TRBV9, the J call TRBJ2-3; TRBD1 matches at 9 bases. Looked up from germline, CDR1 is SGDLS and CDR2 is YYNGEE. The CDR3 totals 15 residues. Trimming removed 0 bases from V and 4 bases from J; junction bases left unmatched: 3.

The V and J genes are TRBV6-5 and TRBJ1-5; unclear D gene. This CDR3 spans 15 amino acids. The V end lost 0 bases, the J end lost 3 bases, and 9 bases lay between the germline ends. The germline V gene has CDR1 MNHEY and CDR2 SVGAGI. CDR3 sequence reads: CASSYSAANNQPQHF. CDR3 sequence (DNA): TGTGCCAGCAGTTACTCGGCGGCCAACAATCAGCCCCAGCATTTT.

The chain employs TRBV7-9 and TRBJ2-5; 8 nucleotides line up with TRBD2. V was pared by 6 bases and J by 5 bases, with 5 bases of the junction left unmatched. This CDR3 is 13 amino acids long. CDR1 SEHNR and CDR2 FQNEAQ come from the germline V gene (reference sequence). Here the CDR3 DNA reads TGTGCCAGCAGACCAGCGGGAGCGGAGACCCAGTACTTC. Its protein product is CASRPAGAETQYF.

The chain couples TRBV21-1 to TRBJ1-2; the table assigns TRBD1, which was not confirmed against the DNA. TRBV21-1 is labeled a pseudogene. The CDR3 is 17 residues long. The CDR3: CASSKERQALQGFGYTF. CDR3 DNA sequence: TGTGCCAGCAGCAAAGAAAGACAGGCGCTACAGGGCTTTGGCTACACCTTC.

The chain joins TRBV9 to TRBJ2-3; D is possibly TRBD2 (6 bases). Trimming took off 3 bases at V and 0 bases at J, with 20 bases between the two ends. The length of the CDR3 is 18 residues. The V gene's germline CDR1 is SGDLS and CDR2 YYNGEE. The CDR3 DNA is TGTGCCAGCAGCGACCCCGGGCGCCGGGGGTCTAGCACAGATACGCAGTATTTT. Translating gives CASSDPGRRGSSTDTQYF.

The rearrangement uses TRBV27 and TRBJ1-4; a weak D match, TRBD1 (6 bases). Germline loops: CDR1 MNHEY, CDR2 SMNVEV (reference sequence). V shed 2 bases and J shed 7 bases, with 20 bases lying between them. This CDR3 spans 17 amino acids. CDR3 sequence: CASSLQQGETGTEKLFF. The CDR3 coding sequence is TGTGCCAGCAGTTTACAACAGGGAGAGACCGGAACTGAAAAACTGTTTTTT. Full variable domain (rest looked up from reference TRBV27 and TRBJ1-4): EAQVTQNPRYLITVTGKKLTVTCSQNMNHEYMSWYRQDPGLGLRQIYYSMNVEVTDKGDVPEGYKVSRKEKRNFPLILESPSPNQTSLYFCASSLQQGETGTEKLFFGSGTQLSVL.

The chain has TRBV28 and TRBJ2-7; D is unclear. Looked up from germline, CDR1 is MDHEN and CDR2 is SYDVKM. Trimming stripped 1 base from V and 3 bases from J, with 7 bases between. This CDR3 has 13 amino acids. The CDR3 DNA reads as TGTGCCAGCAGTTTATTAGCTATCTACGAGCAGTACTTC. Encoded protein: CASSLLAIYEQYF.

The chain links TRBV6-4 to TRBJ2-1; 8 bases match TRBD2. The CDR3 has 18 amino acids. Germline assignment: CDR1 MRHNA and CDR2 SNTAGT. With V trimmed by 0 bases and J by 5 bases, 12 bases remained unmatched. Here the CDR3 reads CASSDSGRGLRGDNEQFF. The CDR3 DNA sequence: TGTGCCAGCAGTGACTCCGGGAGGGGTCTGAGGGGGGACAATGAGCAGTTCTTC.

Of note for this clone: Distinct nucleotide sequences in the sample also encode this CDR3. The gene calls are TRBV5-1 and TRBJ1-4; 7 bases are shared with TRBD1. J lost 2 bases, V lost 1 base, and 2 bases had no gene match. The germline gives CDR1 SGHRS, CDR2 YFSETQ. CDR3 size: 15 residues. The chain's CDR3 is CASSLTGATNEKLFF. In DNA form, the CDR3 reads TGCGCCAGCAGCTTGACAGGGGCGACTAATGAAAAACTGTTTTTT.

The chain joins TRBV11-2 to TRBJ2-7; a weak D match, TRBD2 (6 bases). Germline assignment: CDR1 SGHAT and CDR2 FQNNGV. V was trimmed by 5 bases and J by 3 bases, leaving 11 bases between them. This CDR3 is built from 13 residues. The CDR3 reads CASSTRLDYEQYF. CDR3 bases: TGTGCCAGCAGCACAAGACTAGACTACGAGCAGTACTTC.

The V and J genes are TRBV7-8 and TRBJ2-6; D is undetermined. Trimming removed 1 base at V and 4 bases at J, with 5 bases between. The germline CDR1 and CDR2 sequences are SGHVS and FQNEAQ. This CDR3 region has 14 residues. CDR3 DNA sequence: TGTGCCAGCAGCTTAGACTCCGGGGCCAACGTCCTGACTTTC. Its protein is CASSLDSGANVLTF.